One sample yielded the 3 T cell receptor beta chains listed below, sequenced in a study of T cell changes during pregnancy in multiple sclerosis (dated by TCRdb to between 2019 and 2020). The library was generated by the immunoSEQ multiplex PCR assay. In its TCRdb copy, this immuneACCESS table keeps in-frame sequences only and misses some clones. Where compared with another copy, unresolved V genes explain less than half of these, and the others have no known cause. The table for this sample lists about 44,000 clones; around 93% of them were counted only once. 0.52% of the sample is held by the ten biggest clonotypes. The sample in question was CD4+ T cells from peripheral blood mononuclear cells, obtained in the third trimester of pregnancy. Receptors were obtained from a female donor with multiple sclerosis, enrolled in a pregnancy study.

CDR3 coding DNA: TGTGCCAGCAGCTCCAGGGGCACCGACTCTGGGGCCAACGTCCTGACTTTC. Translated, it gives CASSSRGTDSGANVLTF. The V and J genes are TRBV7-2 and TRBJ2-6; weak D call: TRBD1 (6 bases). Trimming pared 4 bases from V and 0 bases from J, leaving 13 bases between. This CDR3 spans 17 amino acids. Germline V gene data show CDR1 as SGHTA and CDR2 as FQGNSA. Based on the CDR3 plus reference TRBV7-2 and TRBJ2-6, the full variable domain is GAGVSQSPSNKVTEKGKDVELRCDPISGHTALYWYRQSLGQGLEFLIYFQGNSAPDKSGLPSDRFSAERTGGSVSTLTIQRTQQEDSAVYLCASSSRGTDSGANVLTFGAGSRLTVL.

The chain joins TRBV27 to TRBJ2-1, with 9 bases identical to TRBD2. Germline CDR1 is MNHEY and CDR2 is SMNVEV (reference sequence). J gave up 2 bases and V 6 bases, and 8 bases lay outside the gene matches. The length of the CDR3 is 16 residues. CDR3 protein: CASSWDVAGAYNEQFF. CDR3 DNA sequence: TGTGCCAGCAGCTGGGACGTAGCGGGAGCCTACAATGAGCAGTTCTTC.

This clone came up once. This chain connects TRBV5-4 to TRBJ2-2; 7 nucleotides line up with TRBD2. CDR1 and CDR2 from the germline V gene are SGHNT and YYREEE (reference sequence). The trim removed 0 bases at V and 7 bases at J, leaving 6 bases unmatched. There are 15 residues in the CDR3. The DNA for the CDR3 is TGTGCCAGCAGCTTGGCCGGGCGGGAGCACGGGGAGCTGTTTTTT. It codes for CASSLAGREHGELFF.